A selection of T cell receptor beta chains follows, all from one sample in a study of T cells in Graves' hyperthyroidism and ophthalmopathy. From the multiplex PCR reads, TCRdb called clonotypes with MiXCR, one entry per CDR3 protein. The profile shows about 480,000 distinct CDR3 sequences, approximately 22% of them singletons. The sequencing input was blood. These receptors originate from a woman aged 70-85 years with Graves' ophthalmopathy. Each CDR3 is given with its conserved first and last residue. A D gene is named only where the DNA matches it firmly. Size values are once, few and many counts, or a class for expanded clones, and some rows have none.

.	many	TRBV6-1	TRBJ1-1	TGTGCCAGCACTTCGAACACTGAAGCTTTCTTT	CASTSNTEAFF
.	many	TRBV5-1	TRBJ2-1	TGCGCCAGCAGCTCCCGGGACTTCCTAAATGAGCAGTTCTTC	CASSSRDFLNEQFF
.	.	TRBV6-1	TRBJ2-7	TGTGCCAGCTACGGGGCTCCCTACGAGCAGTACTTC	CASYGAPYEQYF
.	.	TRBV6-9	TRBJ1-2	TGTGCCAGCAGTTATCACAGGGAGAATGGCTACACCTTC	CASSYHRENGYTF
TRBD1	many	TRBV19	TRBJ1-4	TGTGCCAGTAGTACTGCAGGGGGCAATGTTTATGAAAAACTGTTTTTT	CASSTAGGNVYEKLFF
TRBD2	few	TRBV7-7	TRBJ2-5	TGTGCTAGCAGCTCCCGGACTAGCGGGAGTTCTCGAGAGACCCAGTACTTC	CASSSRTSGSSRETQYF
.	few	TRBV2	TRBJ1-6	TGTGCCAGCATTCCCCGGCGGGGCCTAAATTCACCCCTCCACTTT	CASIPRRGLNSPLHF
.	many	TRBV2	TRBJ2-7	TGTGCCAGCAGTCGCACCGTGACCGGCCGAGTGACATCCTACGAGCAGTACTTC	CASSRTVTGRVTSYEQYF
TRBD1	few	TRBV6-6	TRBJ1-2	TGTGCCAGCAGTTACTACTCCGGGACAGGGGGACCTAACTATGGCTACACCTTC	CASSYYSGTGGPNYGYTF
.	few	TRBV12-3/TRBV12-4	TRBJ2-1	TGTGCCAGCAGTTTCGAGACAGGAATTACTGAGCAGTTCTTC	CASSFETGITEQFF
.	.	TRBV6-2/TRBV6-3	TRBJ2-6	TGTGCCAGCAGTTCGGGGGGCGCTGGGGCCAACGTCCTGACTTTC	CASSSGGAGANVLTF
TRBD2	.	TRBV6-6	TRBJ2-2	TGTGCCAGCAGTTACTCTGACCTAGCGGGAGGGCCCGGGGAGCTGTTTTTT	CASSYSDLAGGPGELFF
.	.	TRBV20-1	TRBJ2-3	TGCAGTGCATCCACCGTAGACGGCACAGATACGCAGTATTTT	CSASTVDGTDTQYF
.	few	TRBV12-3/TRBV12-4	TRBJ2-4	TGTGCCAGCAGTTTGTCGGGACATAGGGCCAAAAACATTCAGTACTTC	CASSLSGHRAKNIQYF
.	many	TRBV3-1	TRBJ1-2	TGTGCCAGCAGCCCCCGGGACGGGGCCGGTGGCTACACCTTC	CASSPRDGAGGYTF
.	many	TRBV24-1	TRBJ1-2	TGTGCCACCAGTGATTTGTGGGGGCGAGACTATGGCTACACCTTC	CATSDLWGRDYGYTF
.	few	TRBV6-4	TRBJ1-1	TGTGCCAGCAGTGTCCCAGCGATGAACACTGAAGCTTTCTTT	CASSVPAMNTEAFF